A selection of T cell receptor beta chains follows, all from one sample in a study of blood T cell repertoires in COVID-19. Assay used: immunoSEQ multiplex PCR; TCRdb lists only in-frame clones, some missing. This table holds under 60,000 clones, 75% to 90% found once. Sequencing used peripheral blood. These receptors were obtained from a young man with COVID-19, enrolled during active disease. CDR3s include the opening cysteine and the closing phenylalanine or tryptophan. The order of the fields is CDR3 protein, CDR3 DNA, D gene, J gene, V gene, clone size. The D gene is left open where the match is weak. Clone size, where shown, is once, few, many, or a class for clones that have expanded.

CDR3: CASSLALRNQPQHF
DNA: TGTGCCAGCAGCTTAGCTCTGAGAAATCAGCCCCAGCATTTT
D: NA
J: TRBJ1-5
V: TRBV7-2
size: NA

CDR3: CASSPLSRGYNEQFF
DNA: TGTGCCAGCAGTCCTCTTTCTCGGGGGTACAATGAGCAGTTCTTC
D: NA
J: TRBJ2-1
V: TRBV27
size: few

CDR3: CASSHRGLIGNTIYF
DNA: TGTGCCAGCAGTCACAGGGGGCTGATTGGAAACACCATATATTTT
D: TRBD1
J: TRBJ1-3
V: TRBV3-1/TRBV3-2
size: NA

CDR3: CASSLEVSSYNEQFF
DNA: TGTGCCAGCAGCCTAGAGGTTAGCTCCTACAATGAGCAGTTCTTC
D: NA
J: TRBJ2-1
V: TRBV11-2
size: NA

CDR3: CASRKSGRSTDTQYF
DNA: TGTGCCAGCAGGAAGAGCGGGAGAAGCACAGATACGCAGTATTTT
D: TRBD2
J: TRBJ2-3
V: TRBV6-5
size: NA

CDR3: CATSRGLAETQYF
DNA: TGTGCCACCAGCAGAGGGCTAGCAGAGACCCAGTACTTC
D: NA
J: TRBJ2-5
V: TRBV15
size: NA

CDR3: CASSRVPGLGNEQFF
DNA: TGTGCCAGCAGTCGAGTCCCGGGACTAGGGAATGAGCAGTTCTTC
D: TRBD2
J: TRBJ2-1
V: TRBV28
size: NA

CDR3: CASTANLGGVGNTIYF
DNA: TGTGCCAGCACCGCTAACCTGGGGGGGGTTGGAAACACCATATATTTT
D: NA
J: TRBJ1-3
V: TRBV28
size: NA

CDR3: CASSFYTGGINTEAFF
DNA: TGTGCCAGCAGCTTTTACACAGGGGGCATAAACACTGAAGCTTTCTTT
D: TRBD1
J: TRBJ1-1
V: TRBV5-4
size: NA

CDR3: CASSDRDTEHRGAVF
DNA: TGTGCCAGCAGCGACCGGGACACCGAACACCGGGGAGCTGTTTTT
D: NA
J: TRBJ2-2
V: TRBV5-6
size: NA

CDR3: CASSMIGEKLFF
DNA: TGTGCCAGTAGTATGATCGGTGAAAAACTGTTTTTT
D: NA
J: TRBJ1-4
V: TRBV19
size: NA

CDR3: CSVTGQALMDTEAFF
DNA: TGCAGCGTTACCGGACAGGCCCTGATGGACACTGAAGCTTTCTTT
D: TRBD1
J: TRBJ1-1
V: TRBV29-1
size: NA